Listed here is a single TCR beta chain. Its antigen is not known. These data come from a study of post-analysis software for immune sequencing data. Broader study findings: Patients had higher frequencies than controls of four to six TRBV segments, including TRBV5-6, TRBV5-1 and TRBV20-1.

The CDR3 is 14 residues long. Germline CDR1 and CDR2: MNHNS and SASEGT. cDNA libraries of TCR beta carried unique molecular identifiers. TCRdb itself ran the PCR reads through MiXCR, one entry per CDR3 protein. This sample has about 540,000 distinct CDR3 sequences, with around a third found just once. The sequenced sample was blood. V usage is TRBV6-1 and J usage is TRBJ2-4; D is ambiguous. The last part of the DNA fits TRBJ2-5 better; the J call may be wrong. The clonotype comes from a girl under 18 with multiple sclerosis. The CDR3 DNA follows: TGTGCCAGCATCCTACTTGGCGGCGGAGAGACCCAGTACTTC. The encoded protein is CASILLGGGETQYF.